This record covers a single T cell receptor (beta chain). This clonotype was picked up many times. No cognate antigen has been identified for it. No much larger clone exists at a distance of one base, and base qualities are not known. This sample is part of a study of T cells in Graves' hyperthyroidism and ophthalmopathy (dated by TCRdb to about 2019). The study in broad terms: Peripheral blood was collected at initial diagnosis, before any treatment. A discovery cohort of approximately 100 patients, 43 with Graves' ophthalmopathy and about 60 with stable Graves' hyperthyroidism, was used to find distinguishing TCR V-J signatures. Whether ophthalmopathy could be predicted prospectively was tested in an independent validation cohort made up of about 18 hyperthyroidism patients plus 17 patients who later progressed to ophthalmopathy. In several Graves' hyperthyroidism patients, the study also compared T-cell repertoires from thyroid tissue with T-cell repertoires from blood. After blood sampling, hyperthyroidism patients were treated with methimazole at a starting dose of 30 mg daily, and ophthalmopathy patients were treated with high-dose intravenous methylprednisolone. The approximately 95 discovery patients were divided at random into training and test sets in a 7:3 ratio. According to the paper, TCR Vbeta CDR3 sequencing was carried out on approximately 140 peripheral blood samples, which came from over 40 ophthalmopathy, 75 to 80 hyperthyroidism and roughly 17 progressor patients.

Stable Graves' hyperthyroidism was defined as no progression to ophthalmopathy during 18 months of follow-up. Hyperthyroidism patients were newly diagnosed, with disease duration under 2 months, and aged 18 to 65 years. Any patient with an uncontrolled infection, another autoimmune disease, pregnancy or lactation was excluded. Diagnoses relied on clinical symptoms, serum thyroxine and TRAb, thyroid ultrasound and orbital computed tomography. Ficoll-Paque density gradient centrifugation was used to isolate PBMCs from 8.5 to 10 ml of fresh peripheral blood. Trizol reagent was used to extract total RNA, and RNA quality was then checked on an Agilent 2100 Bioanalyzer. What the study reported, not specific to this receptor: Blood samples also contained most of the expanded thyroid clonotypes (frequency above 0.001), which suggests that blood repertoires may reflect thyroid immune responses. Sample size was not statistically predetermined, and investigators were not blinded to group allocation. Ophthalmopathy was separated from stable hyperthyroidism by a 13 V-J signature model, with around 88% sensitivity and 81% to 83% specificity obtained in cross-validation and 80%/75% obtained in testing. In validation, progression to ophthalmopathy was predicted by the model with more than 65% sensitivity and approximately 78% specificity, a median of roughly six months before onset.

The TCR beta CDR3 regions were amplified from RNA transcripts. A first-round RT-PCR of the TCR CDR3 used the HTBI primer set with the Qiagen OneStep RT-PCR kit. The libraries were constructed in a second round of multiplex PCR and then size-selected and purified. The libraries were sequenced on an Illumina HiSeq2000 using paired-end 100 bp reads. The study's own analysis went as follows. SOAPnuke was used to process the raw data, with reads discarded if the reads contained adapters or uncalled bases, had a mean Phred below 15, or lacked an exact constant-primer or identifier match. COPE v1.2.5 was used to merge the high-quality paired reads, and each unique nucleotide sequence was defined as a clonotype. MiTCR v1.1 was used to align the clonotypes against IMGT TRBV, TRBD and TRBJ reference segments. Only V-J combinations with frequency above 0.0001, covering roughly 99% of repertoires, were analysed. A TCS score was defined as the ratio between F50 (clonal expansion) and ExV (chaos), using BLOSUM62-based TCRdist between CDR3 peptides within each V-J. Welch's t-statistics and random forest reduced 514 V-J features to some 14, which were used in a naive Bayes classifier (R e1071). The public reads were quality trimmed at Q25 with fastp and then assembled into clones with MiXCR by TCRdb, keeping productive beta chains. Rows merge per CDR3 protein into single entries with the most common DNA and genes. The V and J calls reflect TCRdb's pipeline rather than the authors' work. The sample contains roughly 300,000 distinct CDR3 sequences, roughly 18% of them found a single time. The ten largest clones take up less than 65% of the sample.

The sample comprised blood. The TCR originated in a woman aged 50 to 60 with Graves' hyperthyroidism.

The sequenced DNA is TGTGCCAGCAGCCAAGGGTTCAGCGGGAATGAAGCTTTCTTT. Translated, this gives CASSQGFSGNEAFF. The chain is encoded by TRBV3-1 joined to TRBJ1-1; no D gene is confidently identified. The germline V gene (reference sequence) provides CDR1 LGHDT and CDR2 YNNKEL. Trimming costs V 1 base and J 7 bases, and their ends lie 13 bases apart. The CDR3 runs 14 amino acids, cysteine and phenylalanine included. CDR3 DNA only is kept here, 42 bases in frame from base 1.